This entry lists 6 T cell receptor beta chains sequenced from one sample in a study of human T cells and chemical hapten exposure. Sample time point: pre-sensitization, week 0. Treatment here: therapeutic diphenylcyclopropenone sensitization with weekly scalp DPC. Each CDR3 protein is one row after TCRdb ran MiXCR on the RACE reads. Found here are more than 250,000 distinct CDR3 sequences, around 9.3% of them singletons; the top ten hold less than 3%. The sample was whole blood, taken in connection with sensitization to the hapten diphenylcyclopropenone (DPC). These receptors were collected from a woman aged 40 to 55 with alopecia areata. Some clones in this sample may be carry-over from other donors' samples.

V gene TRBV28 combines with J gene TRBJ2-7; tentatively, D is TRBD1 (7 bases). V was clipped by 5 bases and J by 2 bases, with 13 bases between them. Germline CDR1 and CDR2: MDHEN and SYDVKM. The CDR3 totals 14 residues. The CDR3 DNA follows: TGTGCCAGCAGTGGCGGGGACAGCACCTACGAGCAGTACTTC. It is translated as CASSGGDSTYEQYF.

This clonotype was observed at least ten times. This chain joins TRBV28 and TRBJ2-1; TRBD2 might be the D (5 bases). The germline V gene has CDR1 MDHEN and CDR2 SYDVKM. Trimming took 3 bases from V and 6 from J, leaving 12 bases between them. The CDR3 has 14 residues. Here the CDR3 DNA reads TGTGCCAGCAGTTTGTCGGGGAGTCCCAATGAGCAGTTCTTC. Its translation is CASSLSGSPNEQFF.

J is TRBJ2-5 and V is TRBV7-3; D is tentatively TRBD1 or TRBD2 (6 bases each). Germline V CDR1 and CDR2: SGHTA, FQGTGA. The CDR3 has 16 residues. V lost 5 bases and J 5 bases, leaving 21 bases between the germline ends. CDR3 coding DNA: TGTGCCAGCAGCCCGACGGGGGCTAGCCCCGCGGAGACCCAGTACTTC. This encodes CASSPTGASPAETQYF.

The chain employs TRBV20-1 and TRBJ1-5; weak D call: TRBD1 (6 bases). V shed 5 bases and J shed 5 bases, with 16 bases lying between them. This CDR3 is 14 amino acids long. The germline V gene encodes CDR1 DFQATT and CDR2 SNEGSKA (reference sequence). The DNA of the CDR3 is TGCAGTGCTTATAGGGGGGCTGGGCATCAGCCCCAGCATTTT. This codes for CSAYRGAGHQPQHF.

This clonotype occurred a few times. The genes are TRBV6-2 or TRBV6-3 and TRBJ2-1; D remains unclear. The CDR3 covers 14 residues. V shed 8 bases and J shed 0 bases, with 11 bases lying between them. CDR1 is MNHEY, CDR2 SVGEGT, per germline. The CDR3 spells CASGVGSSYNEQFF. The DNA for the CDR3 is TGTGCCAGCGGGGTAGGAAGCTCCTACAATGAGCAGTTCTTC.

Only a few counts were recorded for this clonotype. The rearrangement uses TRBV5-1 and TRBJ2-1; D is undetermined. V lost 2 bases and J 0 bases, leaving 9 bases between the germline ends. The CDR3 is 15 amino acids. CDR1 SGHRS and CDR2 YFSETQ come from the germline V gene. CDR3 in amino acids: CASSLASSSYNEQFF. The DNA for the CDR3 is TGCGCCAGCAGCTTAGCGTCGAGCTCCTACAATGAGCAGTTCTTC.